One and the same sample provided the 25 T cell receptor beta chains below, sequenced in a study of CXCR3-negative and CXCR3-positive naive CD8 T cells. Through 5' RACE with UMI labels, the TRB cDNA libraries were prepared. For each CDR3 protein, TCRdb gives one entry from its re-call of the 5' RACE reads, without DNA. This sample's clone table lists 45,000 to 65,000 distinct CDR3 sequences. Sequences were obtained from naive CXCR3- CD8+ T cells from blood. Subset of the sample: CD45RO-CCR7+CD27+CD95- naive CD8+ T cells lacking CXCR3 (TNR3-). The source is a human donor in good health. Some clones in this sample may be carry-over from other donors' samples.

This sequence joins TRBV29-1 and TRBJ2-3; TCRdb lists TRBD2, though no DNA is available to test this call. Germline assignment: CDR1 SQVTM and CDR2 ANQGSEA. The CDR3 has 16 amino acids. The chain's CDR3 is CSVDGLAGDRPDTQYF.

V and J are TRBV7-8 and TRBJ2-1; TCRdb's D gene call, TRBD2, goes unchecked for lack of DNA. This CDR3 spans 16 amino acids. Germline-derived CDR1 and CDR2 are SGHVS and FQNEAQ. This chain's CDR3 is CASSPTSGRGFNEQFF.

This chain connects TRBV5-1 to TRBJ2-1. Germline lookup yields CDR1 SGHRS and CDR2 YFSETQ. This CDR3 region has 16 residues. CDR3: CASSLIQPTVDNEQFF. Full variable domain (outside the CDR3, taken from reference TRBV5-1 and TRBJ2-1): KAGVTQTPRYLIKTRGQQVTLSCSPISGHRSVSWYQQTPGQGLQFLFEYFSETQRNKGNFPGRFSGRQFSNSRSEMNVSTLELGDSALYLCASSLIQPTVDNEQFFGPGTRLTVL.

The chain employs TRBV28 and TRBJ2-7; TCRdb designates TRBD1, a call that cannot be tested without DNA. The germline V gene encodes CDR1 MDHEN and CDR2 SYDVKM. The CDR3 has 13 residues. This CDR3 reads CASSLPGSYEQYF.

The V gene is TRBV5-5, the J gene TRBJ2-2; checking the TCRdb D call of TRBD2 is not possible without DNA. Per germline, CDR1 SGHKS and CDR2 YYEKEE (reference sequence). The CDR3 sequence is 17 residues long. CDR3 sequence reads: CASSLSQAGGLTGELFF.

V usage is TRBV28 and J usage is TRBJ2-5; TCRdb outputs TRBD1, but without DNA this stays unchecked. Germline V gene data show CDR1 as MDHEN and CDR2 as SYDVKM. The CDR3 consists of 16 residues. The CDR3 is CASRVGSQGVQETQYF. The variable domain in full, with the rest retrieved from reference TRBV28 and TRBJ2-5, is DVKVTQSSRYLVKRTGEKVFLECVQDMDHENMFWYRQDPGLGLRLIYFSYDVKMKEKGDIPEGYSVSREKKERFSLILESASTNQTSMYLCASRVGSQGVQETQYFGPGTRLLVL.

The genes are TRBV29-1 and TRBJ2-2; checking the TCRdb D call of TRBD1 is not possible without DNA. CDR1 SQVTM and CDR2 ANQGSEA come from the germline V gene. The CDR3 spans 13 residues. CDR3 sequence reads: CSTGDKNTGELFF.

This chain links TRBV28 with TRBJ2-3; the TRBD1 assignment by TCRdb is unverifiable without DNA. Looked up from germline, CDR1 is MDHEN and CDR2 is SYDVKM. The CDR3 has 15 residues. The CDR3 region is CASSLDRGDTDTQYF.

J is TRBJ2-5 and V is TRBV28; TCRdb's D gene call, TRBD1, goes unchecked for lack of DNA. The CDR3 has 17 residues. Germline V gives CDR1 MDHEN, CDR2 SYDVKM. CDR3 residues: CASSLYLPGQTEETQYF.

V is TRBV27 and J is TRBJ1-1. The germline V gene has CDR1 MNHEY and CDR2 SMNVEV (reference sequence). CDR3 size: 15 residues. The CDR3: CASSLFLTLNTEAFF.

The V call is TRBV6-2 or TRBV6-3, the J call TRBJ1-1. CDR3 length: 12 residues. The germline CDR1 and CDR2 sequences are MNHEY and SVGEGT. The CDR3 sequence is CASSFGYTEAFF.

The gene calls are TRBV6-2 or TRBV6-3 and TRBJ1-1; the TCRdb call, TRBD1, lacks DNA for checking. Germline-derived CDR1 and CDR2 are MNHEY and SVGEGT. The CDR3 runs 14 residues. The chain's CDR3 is CASGIRQGNTEAFF.

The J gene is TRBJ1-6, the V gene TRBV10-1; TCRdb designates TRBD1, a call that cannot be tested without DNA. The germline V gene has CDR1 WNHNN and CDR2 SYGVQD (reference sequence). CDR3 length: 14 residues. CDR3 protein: CASSAGTGNSPLHF.

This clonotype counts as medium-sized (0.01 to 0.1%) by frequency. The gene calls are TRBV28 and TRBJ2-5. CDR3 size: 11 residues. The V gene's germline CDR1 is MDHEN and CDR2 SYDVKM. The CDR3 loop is CASSFGETQYF.

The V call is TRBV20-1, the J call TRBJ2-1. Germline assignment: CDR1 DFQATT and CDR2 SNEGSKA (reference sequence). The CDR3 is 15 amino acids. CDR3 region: CSARDLGPSYNEQFF.

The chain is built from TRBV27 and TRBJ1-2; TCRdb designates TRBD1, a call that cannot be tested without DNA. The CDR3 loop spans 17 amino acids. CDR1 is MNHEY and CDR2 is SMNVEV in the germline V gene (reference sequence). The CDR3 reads CASSVGLTGNSPWGYTF.

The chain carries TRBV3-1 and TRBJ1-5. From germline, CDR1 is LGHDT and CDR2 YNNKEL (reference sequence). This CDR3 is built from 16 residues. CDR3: CASSQGVGNPNQPQHF.

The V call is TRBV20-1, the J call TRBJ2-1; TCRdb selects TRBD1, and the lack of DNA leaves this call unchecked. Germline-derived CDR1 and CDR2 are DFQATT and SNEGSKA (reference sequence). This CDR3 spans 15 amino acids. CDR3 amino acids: CSAVTDRASGNEQFF.

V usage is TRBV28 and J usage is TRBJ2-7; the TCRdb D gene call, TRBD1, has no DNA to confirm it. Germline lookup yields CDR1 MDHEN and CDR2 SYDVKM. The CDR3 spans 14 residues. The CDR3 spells CASSPEAGSSEQYF.

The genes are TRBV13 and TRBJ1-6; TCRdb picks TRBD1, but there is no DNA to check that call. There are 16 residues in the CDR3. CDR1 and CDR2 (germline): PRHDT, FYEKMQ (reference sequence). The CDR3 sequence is CASSGGLEQGTSPLHF. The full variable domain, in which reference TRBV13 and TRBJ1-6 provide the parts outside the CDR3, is AAGVIQSPRHLIKEKRETATLKCYPIPRHDTVYWYQQGPGQDPQFLISFYEKMQSDKGSIPDRFSAQQFSDYHSELNMSSLELGDSALYFCASSGGLEQGTSPLHFGNGTRLTVT.

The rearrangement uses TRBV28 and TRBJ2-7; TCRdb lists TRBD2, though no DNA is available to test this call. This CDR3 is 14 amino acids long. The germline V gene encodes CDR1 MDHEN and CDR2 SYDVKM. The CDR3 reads CASRFPGPSYEQYF.

The CDR3 region is CASSWGIRVNEQFF. The chain carries TRBV28 and TRBJ2-1; absent DNA, TCRdb's TRBD1 call cannot be checked. CDR3 length: 14 amino acids. CDR1 MDHEN and CDR2 SYDVKM come from the germline V gene.

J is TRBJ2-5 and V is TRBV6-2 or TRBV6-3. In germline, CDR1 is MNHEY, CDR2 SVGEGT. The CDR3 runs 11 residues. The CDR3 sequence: CASRLKETQYF.

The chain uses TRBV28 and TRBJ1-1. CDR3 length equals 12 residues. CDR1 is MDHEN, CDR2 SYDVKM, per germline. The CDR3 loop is CASSLKGREAFF. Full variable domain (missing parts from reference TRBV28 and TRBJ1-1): DVKVTQSSRYLVKRTGEKVFLECVQDMDHENMFWYRQDPGLGLRLIYFSYDVKMKEKGDIPEGYSVSREKKERFSLILESASTNQTSMYLCASSLKGREAFFGQGTRLTVV.

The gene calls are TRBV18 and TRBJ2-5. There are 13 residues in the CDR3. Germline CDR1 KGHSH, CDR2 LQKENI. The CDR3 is CASSPPSQETQYF.